This TCR beta chain was documented in a study of shared clonotypes between healthy human individuals. About the study: Used for every donor were three CD4 naive, three CD4 memory, two CD8 naive and one CD8 memory plate. Regarding the study as a whole: Sorted-subset samples were not fully sequenced, rarefaction indicated.

Concerning this clone itself: No antigen is known for it.

Original processing notes: As immunoSEQ supplied junction-only sequences (without quality scores), filtering differed. Method: immunoSEQ multiplex PCR; TCRdb's copy keeps in-frame clones and lacks some. Clone size and V and J calls were adopted from that table, with D and trimming inferred from the DNA. The table includes roughly 2 million clones, roughly 94% detected once. The V end was cut by 0 bases, the J end by 3 bases, with 6 bases between. Per the germline V gene, CDR1 is LGHNA and CDR2 is YSLEER. The CDR3 runs to 15 residues. Source material: naive CD4+ T cells sorted from blood. The subset denotes: CD45RA+ positively selected. The clonotype comes from a man between 18 and 35 years old in good health. The chain employs TRBV4-3 and TRBJ2-6, with D hard to call. CDR3 DNA: TGCGCCAGCAGCCAAGAGCATTATGGGGCCAACGTCCTGACTTTC. Translation gives CASSQEHYGANVLTF.